A single sample is the source of the 23 T cell receptor beta chains below, sequenced in a study of blood T cell repertoires in COVID-19. Repertoires were generated with immunoSEQ multiplex PCR, while TCRdb's copy carries only in-frame clones and drops some. The table lists over 95,000 clones, 65% to 85% of them singletons. Sequencing was carried out using peripheral blood. The receptors were sampled from a man aged 50 to 60 with acute or convalescent COVID-19.

This clone came up many times. The chain is built from TRBV15 and TRBJ1-5, with 7 bases lining up with TRBD1. The CDR3 runs 15 residues. V was clipped by 0 bases and J by 2 bases; unmatched bases: 1. Germline CDR1 LNHNV, CDR2 YYDKDF (reference sequence). For the CDR3, the DNA is TGTGCCACCAGCAGAGATGGACAGGGCAATCAGCCCCAGCATTTT. Its protein is CATSRDGQGNQPQHF.

The chain links TRBV5-1 to TRBJ2-2; 7 positions agree with TRBD1. From germline, CDR1 is SGHRS and CDR2 YFSETQ. The CDR3 has 17 residues. The junction had 8 bases not matched to a gene; V was cut back by 2 bases and J by 1 base. The CDR3 protein is CASSFVPGQMNTGELFF. Written as DNA, the CDR3 is TGCGCCAGCAGCTTTGTTCCGGGACAGATGAACACCGGGGAGCTGTTTTTT. Looking up the rest from reference TRBV5-1 and TRBJ2-2 gives the full variable domain: KAGVTQTPRYLIKTRGQQVTLSCSPISGHRSVSWYQQTPGQGLQFLFEYFSETQRNKGNFPGRFSGRQFSNSRSEMNVSTLELGDSALYLCASSFVPGQMNTGELFFGEGSRLTVL.

The chain links TRBV7-8 to TRBJ2-2; D possibly corresponds to TRBD2 (5 bases). V was cut by 3 bases and J by 7 bases, with 18 bases left in between. Germline CDR1 reads SGHVS; CDR2 reads FQNEAQ. The length of the CDR3 is 16 residues. The CDR3 DNA reads TGTGCCAGCAGCTTCTCGGACGGACTGCTGGGCGGGGAGCTGTTTTTT. Translating gives CASSFSDGLLGGELFF.

This chain links TRBV28 with TRBJ1-4; 7 bases line up with TRBD1. This CDR3 is 16 amino acids long. CDR1 is MDHEN, CDR2 SYDVKM, per germline. The ends lost 6 bases at V and 3 bases at J; junction bases unmatched: 10. The CDR3 spells CASRSQGKGANEKLFF. CDR3 coding DNA: TGTGCCAGCAGATCACAGGGGAAGGGAGCTAATGAAAAACTGTTTTTT.

In its sample, this clone was seen once. This chain links TRBV6-5 with TRBJ2-7; 8 nucleotides line up with TRBD2. Per the germline V gene, CDR1 is MNHEY and CDR2 is SVGAGI. This CDR3 is 15 amino acids long. Trimming removed 6 bases from V and 3 bases from J; junction bases left unmatched: 10. The CDR3 region has the DNA TGTGCCAGCAGCCGCCTGGGGACTAGGGGCTACGAGCAGTACTTC. Protein sequence: CASSRLGTRGYEQYF.

This chain links TRBV5-5 with TRBJ1-3, with a tentative D call TRBD1 (6 bases). V gave up 4 bases and J gave up 0 bases, with 17 bases separating them. Germline assignment: CDR1 SGHKS and CDR2 YYEKEE (reference sequence). The length of the CDR3 is 17 residues. This chain's CDR3 is CASSHRWDTSSGNTIYF. The CDR3 DNA is TGTGCCAGCAGCCACAGATGGGACACCTCCTCTGGAAACACCATATATTTT.

The chain employs TRBV21-1 and TRBJ2-7; the table's TRBD1 call for D was not verified on the DNA. TRBV21-1 is a recognized pseudogene. The CDR3 runs to 14 residues. The CDR3, as DNA: TGTGCCAGCACCGGCGGGACAGGGCGCTACGAGCAGTACGTC. Protein product: CASTGGTGRYEQYV.

The rearrangement joins TRBV13 to TRBJ2-7; the D is unclear. The CDR3 runs 11 residues. Germline V gene sequence: CDR1 PRHDT, CDR2 FYEKMQ (reference sequence). V lost 7 bases to trimming and J lost 5 bases, with 9 bases between them. The CDR3 bases are TGTGCCAGCAAGATTGGCCACGAGCAGTACTTC. It specifies CASKIGHEQYF.

V usage is TRBV10-3 and J usage is TRBJ2-1, with TRBD2 matching over 8 bases. Germline CDR1 ENHRY, CDR2 SYGVKD. CDR3 length: 17 amino acids. J lost 2 bases, V lost 7 bases, and 13 bases had no gene match. The CDR3 loop reads CAITETLAGKAYNEQFF. CDR3 in DNA: TGTGCCATCACTGAAACATTAGCGGGGAAAGCCTACAATGAGCAGTTCTTC.

In its sample, this clone was seen once. The rearrangement joins TRBV24-1 to TRBJ1-3; D gene unclear. This CDR3 has 17 residues. Trimming stripped 7 bases from V and 4 bases from J, with 22 bases between. The germline V gene has CDR1 KGHDR and CDR2 SFDVKD. In nucleotides, the CDR3 is TGTGCCACCAGGCACCCTGGGCGCGCCGGTTGCGGAAACACCATATATTTT. As protein: CATRHPGRAGCGNTIYF.

This chain links TRBV7-8 with TRBJ2-7; a possible D gene is TRBD1 (6 bases). This CDR3 comprises 14 residues. Trimming cost V 5 bases and J 3 bases, with 14 bases left between them. From germline, CDR1 is SGHVS and CDR2 FQNEAQ. CDR3 nucleotides: TGTGCCAGCAGCCCTATGGGGACATACTACGAGCAGTACGTC. The encoded protein is CASSPMGTYYEQYV.

The chain combines TRBV2 with TRBJ1-2, with D possibly being TRBD1 (5 bases). Trimming pared 8 bases from V and 4 bases from J, leaving 14 bases between. Germline loops: CDR1 SNHLY, CDR2 FYNNEI. The CDR3 has 13 amino acids. The CDR3 region is CASRQAQGYGYTF. CDR3 bases: TGTGCCAGCCGTCAAGCCCAGGGCTATGGCTACACCTTC.

This clone was recorded a few times. V is TRBV6-4 and J is TRBJ2-7; D gene uncertain. CDR1 MRHNA and CDR2 SNTAGT come from the germline V gene. The CDR3 is 16 residues long. V was trimmed by 4 bases and J by 0 bases, leaving 16 bases between them. The CDR3 DNA reads TGTGCCAGCAGTGGCGAAAGAAGAGGAAACTCCTACGAGCAGTACTTC. Its translation is CASSGERRGNSYEQYF.

This sequence joins TRBV2 and TRBJ2-4; 8 bases align to TRBD1. Germline trimming cut 5 bases from V and 8 bases from J; bases unmatched to any gene: 5. This CDR3 is 13 amino acids long. The germline V gene encodes CDR1 SNHLY and CDR2 FYNNEI. The CDR3: CASSSDRAHIQYF. The DNA of the CDR3 is TGTGCCAGCAGTTCGGACAGGGCGCACATTCAGTACTTC.

J is TRBJ2-7 and V is TRBV7-2; TRBD2 matches at 9 bases. Trimming took 5 bases from V and 4 from J; bases not matched to a gene: 9. CDR1 and CDR2 from the germline V gene are SGHTA and FQGNSA. The CDR3 contains 15 residues. This CDR3 reads CASSPQPSGAYEQYF. The CDR3 DNA follows: TGTGCCAGCAGCCCACAGCCTAGCGGGGCTTACGAGCAGTACTTC.

The gene calls are TRBV28 and TRBJ1-2; 9 bases are a match to TRBD1. V shed 3 bases and J 0 bases; nucleotides not matched to a gene: 2. The CDR3 spans 15 residues. The germline gives CDR1 MDHEN, CDR2 SYDVKM. The CDR3 DNA follows: TGTGCCAGCAGTTTTAGGGACAGGGCTAACTATGGCTACACCTTC. Translation: CASSFRDRANYGYTF.

V gene TRBV7-6 combines with J gene TRBJ2-3; 8 nucleotides agree with TRBD2. CDR3 size: 16 residues. Per germline, CDR1 SGHVS and CDR2 FNYEAQ. Trimming took 1 base from V and 5 from J; bases not matched to a gene: 8. The CDR3 nucleotides are TGTGCCAGCAGCTTAGGTATCGGGGGGGCCCAAGATACGCAGTATTTT. Translating it yields CASSLGIGGAQDTQYF.

The chain links TRBV6-5 to TRBJ1-2; D might be TRBD1 (6 bases). The germline V gene encodes CDR1 MNHEY and CDR2 SVGAGI. The CDR3 contains 13 residues. Trimming took 6 bases from V and 4 from J, leaving 12 bases between them. The CDR3, as DNA: TGTGCCAGCAGGGAGACAGGAGTCTATGGCTACACCTTC. Translated: CASRETGVYGYTF.

This rearrangement joins TRBV5-6 to TRBJ1-1; tentative D call: TRBD1 (6 bases). CDR1 is SGHDT and CDR2 is YYEEEE in the germline V gene. The CDR3 extends over 15 amino acids. The ends were cut back, 0 bases at V and 2 bases at J, with 11 bases in the middle. CDR3 in DNA: TGTGCCAGCAGCTTGGAAACAGGGAGAAACACTGAAGCTTTCTTT. Its translation: CASSLETGRNTEAFF.

This clone turned up a few times. The chain links TRBV4-2 to TRBJ2-7; 7 bases are shared with TRBD2. Germline V lookup: CDR1 LGHNA, CDR2 YNFKEQ. The trim removed 4 bases at V and 1 base at J, leaving 7 bases unmatched. CDR3 size: 15 residues. The DNA of the CDR3 is TGTGCCAGCAGCCCCCGGGATAGCGGGTCCTACGAGCAGTACTTC. This sequence encodes CASSPRDSGSYEQYF.

This chain joins TRBV12-3 or TRBV12-4 and TRBJ2-7, with no clear D. This CDR3 region has 13 residues. V lost 3 bases and J 0 bases, leaving 6 bases between the germline ends. The CDR3 protein is CASSFYSSYEQYV. The CDR3 coding sequence is TGTGCCAGCAGTTTTTACAGCTCCTACGAGCAGTACGTC.

The J gene is TRBJ1-4, the V gene TRBV5-1; 7 bases fit TRBD1. Germline CDR1 SGHRS, CDR2 YFSETQ. The V and J ends lost 4 bases and 2 bases, in that order; junction bases with no gene match: 5. The length of the CDR3 is 15 residues. In DNA form, the CDR3 reads TGCGCCAGCAGCAGCGACAGGGCGACTAATGAAAAACTGTTTTTT. This gives the protein CASSSDRATNEKLFF.

This rearrangement joins TRBV10-1 to TRBJ1-2, with D perhaps matching TRBD1 (6 bases). This CDR3 is 13 amino acids long. V was shortened by 6 bases and J by 8 bases, with 16 bases between the two germline ends. The V gene's germline CDR1 is WNHNN and CDR2 SYGVQD (reference sequence). CDR3 in DNA: TGCGCCAGCAGCGAGGACAGTGACGGAGGCTACACCTTC. It encodes CASSEDSDGGYTF.